This T cell receptor (beta chain) was sequenced in a study of blood T cell repertoires in COVID-19. As for the study in general: Material from acute and convalescent COVID-19 was sourced from the United States, Italy and Spain.

Trimming left V 7 bases short and J 8 bases short, with 13 bases between. From germline, CDR1 is MDHEN and CDR2 SYDVKM. The CDR3 contains 12 residues. As processed by the authors: Reference gene primer amplification gave estimated nucleated cell counts. The table came from immunoSEQ multiplex PCR; TCRdb's copy has only in-frame clones and leaves some out. D and trimming were read from the DNA, whereas the V and J calls and clone size are those reported in that table. The data hold 98,000 or so clones, with just over 85% observed a single time. This clonotype was sampled from a human donor in a cohort sampled during active COVID-19. The rearrangement joins TRBV28 to TRBJ2-3; possibly TRBD2 for D (5 bases). The specimen sequenced was peripheral blood. The CDR3 nucleotides read TGTGCCAGCACGGCCCTACGGGGTACGCAGTATTTT. This translates into CASTALRGTQYF.